Listed below are T cell receptor beta chains from one sample, sequenced in a study of sequential checkpoint blockade in melanoma. The table came from immunoSEQ multiplex PCR; TCRdb's copy has only in-frame clones and leaves some out. The sample includes approximately 7,500 clones, 45% to 70% of them seen just once. The sequencing used CD8+ T cells sorted from blood (inferred from file names), collected from a patient given nivolumab and ipilimumab in sequence. Source of these receptors: a human donor with melanoma. Both conserved end residues are part of each CDR3. Fields, in order: CDR3 protein, CDR3 DNA, J gene, V gene, D gene, clone size. The D gene is left open where the match is weak. Some rows mark clone size as missing; the rest say once, few, many or name a class of expanded clone.

CDR3 protein: CASSQRDGYTF
CDR3 DNA: TGCGCCAGCAGTCAAAGAGATGGCTACACCTTC
J gene: TRBJ1-2
V gene: TRBV23-1
D gene: .
clone size: .

CDR3 protein: CSVEGGVAYEQYF
CDR3 DNA: TGCAGCGTTGAAGGGGGCGTTGCCTACGAGCAGTACTTC
J gene: TRBJ2-7
V gene: TRBV29-1
D gene: .
clone size: .

CDR3 protein: CASSFLITRDRAYEQYF
CDR3 DNA: TGTGCCAGCAGTTTCCTTATAACTAGGGACAGAGCCTACGAGCAGTACTTC
J gene: TRBJ2-7
V gene: TRBV28
D gene: TRBD1
clone size: few

CDR3 protein: CASSGPGTGANVLTF
CDR3 DNA: TGTGCCAGCAGCGGGCCCGGGACAGGGGCCAACGTCCTGACTTTC
J gene: TRBJ2-6
V gene: TRBV9
D gene: .
clone size: .

CDR3 protein: CASSPHSLVFNYGYTF
CDR3 DNA: TGTGCCAGCAGCCCCCATTCCCTAGTCTTTAACTATGGCTACACCTTC
J gene: TRBJ1-2
V gene: TRBV7-9
D gene: .
clone size: .

CDR3 protein: CASREGTGGYGYTF
CDR3 DNA: TGTGCCAGCAGAGAGGGCACCGGGGGCTATGGCTACACCTTC
J gene: TRBJ1-2
V gene: TRBV6-1
D gene: .
clone size: few

CDR3 protein: CASSDRDRGMNEQFF
CDR3 DNA: TGTGCCAGCAGCGACCGGGACAGGGGCATGAATGAGCAGTTCTTC
J gene: TRBJ2-1
V gene: TRBV11-2
D gene: TRBD1
clone size: .

CDR3 protein: CASSFEGYRDTEAFF
CDR3 DNA: TGTGCCAGCAGCTTTGAGGGATATCGGGACACTGAAGCTTTCTTT
J gene: TRBJ1-1
V gene: TRBV5-5
D gene: .
clone size: .

CDR3 protein: CASSEEQGALGNTIYF
CDR3 DNA: TGCGCCAGCAGCGAAGAACAGGGGGCGCTTGGAAACACCATATATTTT
J gene: TRBJ1-3
V gene: TRBV4-3
D gene: TRBD1
clone size: .

CDR3 protein: CASRAGTGGFEQYF
CDR3 DNA: TGCGCCAGCAGGGCCGGGACAGGGGGCTTCGAGCAGTACTTC
J gene: TRBJ2-7
V gene: TRBV5-1
D gene: TRBD1
clone size: .

CDR3 protein: CASSQERATTEAFF
CDR3 DNA: TGCGCCAGCAGCCAAGAGAGGGCCACAACTGAAGCTTTCTTT
J gene: TRBJ1-1
V gene: TRBV4-3
D gene: .
clone size: few

CDR3 protein: CASRQRTEAFF
CDR3 DNA: TGTGCCAGCAGACAGAGAACTGAAGCTTTCTTT
J gene: TRBJ1-1
V gene: TRBV7-9
D gene: .
clone size: few

CDR3 protein: CASSGSTGGSYEQYF
CDR3 DNA: TGCGCCAGCAGTGGGTCGACAGGGGGCTCCTACGAGCAGTACTTC
J gene: TRBJ2-7
V gene: TRBV5-1
D gene: TRBD1
clone size: .

CDR3 protein: CASSYQAGPTEAFF
CDR3 DNA: TGTGCCAGTAGTTATCAGGCAGGGCCGACTGAAGCTTTCTTT
J gene: TRBJ1-1
V gene: TRBV19
D gene: .
clone size: medium-sized

CDR3 protein: CASSIGERGQAFF
CDR3 DNA: TGTGCCAGTAGTATAGGGGAGAGGGGGCAAGCTTTCTTT
J gene: TRBJ1-1
V gene: TRBV19
D gene: TRBD1
clone size: .

CDR3 protein: CASSPSPYYELGTSHYEQYF
CDR3 DNA: TGTGCCAGCAGTCCCTCCCCTTACTACGAGCTGGGGACTAGTCACTACGAGCAGTACTTC
J gene: TRBJ2-7
V gene: TRBV28
D gene: TRBD2
clone size: .

CDR3 protein: CASSLVVAGPHNEQFF
CDR3 DNA: TGTGCCAGCAGCTTGGTCGTAGCGGGGCCCCACAATGAGCAGTTCTTC
J gene: TRBJ2-1
V gene: TRBV5-4
D gene: TRBD2
clone size: .

CDR3 protein: CASSKTGVGYTF
CDR3 DNA: TGTGCCAGCAGCAAGACAGGGGTTGGCTACACCTTC
J gene: TRBJ1-2
V gene: TRBV7-9
D gene: TRBD1
clone size: few

CDR3 protein: CASSAFWGGGYNEQFF
CDR3 DNA: TGTGCCAGCAGCGCATTTTGGGGGGGAGGGTACAATGAGCAGTTCTTC
J gene: TRBJ2-1
V gene: TRBV9
D gene: TRBD2
clone size: few

CDR3 protein: CASGTPFYEQYF
CDR3 DNA: TGTGCCAGTGGGACACCTTTCTACGAGCAGTACTTC
J gene: TRBJ2-7
V gene: TRBV19
D gene: .
clone size: .

CDR3 protein: CASSFKNEDYEQYF
CDR3 DNA: TGTGCCAGCAGTTTCAAGAACGAGGACTACGAGCAGTACTTC
J gene: TRBJ2-7
V gene: TRBV6-6
D gene: .
clone size: .

CDR3 protein: CASSRTGQHF
CDR3 DNA: TGTGCTAGCAGCCGGACAGGGCAGCATTTT
J gene: TRBJ1-5
V gene: TRBV7-7
D gene: TRBD1
clone size: .

CDR3 protein: CSVPGLDGYTF
CDR3 DNA: TGCAGCGTCCCGGGACTTGACGGCTACACCTTC
J gene: TRBJ1-2
V gene: TRBV29-1
D gene: .
clone size: .

CDR3 protein: CASSDSAGSTDTQYF
CDR3 DNA: TGTGCCAGCAGTGACTCAGCAGGAAGCACAGATACGCAGTATTTT
J gene: TRBJ2-3
V gene: TRBV6-4
D gene: .
clone size: .

CDR3 protein: CASSDRGYTNQPQHF
CDR3 DNA: TGTGCCAGCAGCGATAGGGGATATACAAATCAGCCCCAGCATTTT
J gene: TRBJ1-5
V gene: TRBV2
D gene: .
clone size: medium-sized

CDR3 protein: CASSVGGGSNQPQHF
CDR3 DNA: .
J gene: TRBJ1-5
V gene: TRBV21-1
D gene: .
clone size: .

CDR3 protein: CASSLGVGQGDGNYGYTF
CDR3 DNA: TGTGCCAGCAGCTTAGGGGTGGGACAGGGAGATGGTAACTATGGCTACACCTTC
J gene: TRBJ1-2
V gene: TRBV7-9
D gene: TRBD1
clone size: once

CDR3 protein: CASSPRTGFTYEQYF
CDR3 DNA: TGTGCCAGCAGTCCCCGGACAGGTTTTACCTACGAGCAGTACTTC
J gene: TRBJ2-7
V gene: TRBV27
D gene: TRBD1
clone size: .

CDR3 protein: CASSLGTGRTEAFF
CDR3 DNA: TGTGCCAGCAGTTTAGGGACAGGGCGCACTGAAGCTTTCTTT
J gene: TRBJ1-1
V gene: TRBV27
D gene: TRBD1
clone size: .

CDR3 protein: CASSHTIGSSGANVLTF
CDR3 DNA: TGCGCCAGCAGTCATACGATTGGGAGCTCTGGGGCCAACGTCCTGACTTTC
J gene: TRBJ2-6
V gene: TRBV23-1
D gene: .
clone size: .

CDR3 protein: CAWSPGQGGYEQYF
CDR3 DNA: TGTGCCTGGAGCCCAGGACAGGGGGGGTACGAGCAGTACTTC
J gene: TRBJ2-7
V gene: TRBV30
D gene: TRBD1
clone size: .